This T cell receptor beta chain was obtained from a study of post-analysis software for immune sequencing data. Study background: Disease courses included relapsing-remitting, secondary progressive and progressive-relapsing multiple sclerosis.

Only a few counts were recorded for this clonotype. The antigen is unknown. A much larger clonotype is one base distant, so this may be a read error. Germline-derived CDR1 and CDR2 are DFQATT and SNEGSKA (reference sequence). This CDR3 is built from 13 residues. Included in the TCR beta cDNA libraries were unique molecular identifiers. Yield was some 500,000 cDNA molecules from roughly 0.93 to 9.6 million T cells. Each CDR3 protein is one row after TCRdb ran MiXCR on the PCR reads. The data contain approximately 440,000 distinct CDR3 sequences, nearly 45% of them singletons. Findings of the study overall: Elevated frequency relative to controls characterized a handful of TRBV segments in patients, TRBV5-6, TRBV5-1 and TRBV20-1 among them. By F measure, samples from a shared preparation batch strongly co-clustered. In multiple sclerosis, normalized Chao1 diversity was significantly below that of controls.

V and J are TRBV20-1 and TRBJ2-4; 14 nucleotides align to TRBD2. This TCR was sampled from a girl aged 5 to 17 with multiple sclerosis. The sequencing input was blood. This chain's CDR3 is CSGTSGGGYIQYF. The CDR3 coding sequence is TGCAGCGGGACTAGCGGGGGAGGTTACATTCAGTACTTC.